This TCR beta chain was obtained from a study of blood T cell repertoires in COVID-19 (dated by TCRdb to 2019 to 2021). About the investigation overall: Collaborator samples came from the United States, Italy and Spain and covered acute and convalescent phases of COVID-19. The repertoires were released in a freely available public database intended as a resource for research on the immune response to SARS-CoV-2. The material from the prospective study consisted of cDNA or gDNA derived from T cells, B-cell-depleted T cells, or PBMCs. Subjects who had been exposed to COVID-19, were actively infected with it, or had recovered from it provided the deeply sampled blood TCRbeta repertoires that made up the dataset. Sample metadata almost always included a de-identified subject ID, COVID-19 status, age in years and sex. The samples were drawn from two sources: the first 160 participants of the ongoing ImmuneRACE study, and over 1,000 subjects contributed by 6 global collaborators. Where available, HLA class I and class II types were taken from metadata supplied by the sample provider and were not determined by assay-based typing. Findings and caveats that apply to the study as a whole: Clinical and demographic metadata were provided uncurated, with the amount varying by source and participant.

Each collaborating institution followed its own protocols to collect whole blood in K2EDTA tubes. For TCRbeta analysis, collaborators shipped samples in one of three forms: frozen whole blood, isolated PBMCs, or DNA extracted from either of those sample types. The immunoSEQ Assay, a bias-controlled multiplex PCR, was used to amplify TCRbeta CDR3 regions from genomic DNA. In the paper's pipeline: Nucleated cell counts per sample were estimated from amplification of reference gene primers within the assay. To quantify the absolute abundance of each unique TCRbeta CDR3 rearrangement, sequence reads were collapsed and filtered. For each sample, productive Simpson clonality was calculated as the square root of Simpson's diversity index across productive rearrangements. This is the immuneACCESS table as TCRdb keeps it, with only in-frame sequences that have V and J called. A part of the clones is gone; compared with another copy, unresolved V genes explain less than half, and the rest is unexplained. V, J and clone size are those of that table, while D and trimming were read from the DNA. This sample is represented by approximately 400,000 clones; about 89% of them were singletons. The ten largest clones represent about 1.2% of the sample.

Trimming accounts for 8 bases at V and 3 bases at J, while the number of junction bases matched to no gene is 4. From a lookup of the germline V gene, CDR1 and CDR2 are SGHDN and FVKESK. CDR3 length: 13 amino acids, cysteine to phenylalanine. Only the CDR3 DNA is retained, 39 bases long and in frame from the first base. A note on this clone: The antigen it binds to is not known. No per-base quality is available; no much larger clone lies one base away.

Sequenced material: peripheral blood. The source of this sequence is a man aged 35-49 years with acute or convalescent COVID-19. The chain joins TRBV14 to TRBJ1-2, with 9 bases aligning to TRBD1. The DNA sequence follows: TGTGCCAGCCGAAGACAGGGGGACTATGGCTACACCTTC. Translated, it reads CASRRQGDYGYTF.